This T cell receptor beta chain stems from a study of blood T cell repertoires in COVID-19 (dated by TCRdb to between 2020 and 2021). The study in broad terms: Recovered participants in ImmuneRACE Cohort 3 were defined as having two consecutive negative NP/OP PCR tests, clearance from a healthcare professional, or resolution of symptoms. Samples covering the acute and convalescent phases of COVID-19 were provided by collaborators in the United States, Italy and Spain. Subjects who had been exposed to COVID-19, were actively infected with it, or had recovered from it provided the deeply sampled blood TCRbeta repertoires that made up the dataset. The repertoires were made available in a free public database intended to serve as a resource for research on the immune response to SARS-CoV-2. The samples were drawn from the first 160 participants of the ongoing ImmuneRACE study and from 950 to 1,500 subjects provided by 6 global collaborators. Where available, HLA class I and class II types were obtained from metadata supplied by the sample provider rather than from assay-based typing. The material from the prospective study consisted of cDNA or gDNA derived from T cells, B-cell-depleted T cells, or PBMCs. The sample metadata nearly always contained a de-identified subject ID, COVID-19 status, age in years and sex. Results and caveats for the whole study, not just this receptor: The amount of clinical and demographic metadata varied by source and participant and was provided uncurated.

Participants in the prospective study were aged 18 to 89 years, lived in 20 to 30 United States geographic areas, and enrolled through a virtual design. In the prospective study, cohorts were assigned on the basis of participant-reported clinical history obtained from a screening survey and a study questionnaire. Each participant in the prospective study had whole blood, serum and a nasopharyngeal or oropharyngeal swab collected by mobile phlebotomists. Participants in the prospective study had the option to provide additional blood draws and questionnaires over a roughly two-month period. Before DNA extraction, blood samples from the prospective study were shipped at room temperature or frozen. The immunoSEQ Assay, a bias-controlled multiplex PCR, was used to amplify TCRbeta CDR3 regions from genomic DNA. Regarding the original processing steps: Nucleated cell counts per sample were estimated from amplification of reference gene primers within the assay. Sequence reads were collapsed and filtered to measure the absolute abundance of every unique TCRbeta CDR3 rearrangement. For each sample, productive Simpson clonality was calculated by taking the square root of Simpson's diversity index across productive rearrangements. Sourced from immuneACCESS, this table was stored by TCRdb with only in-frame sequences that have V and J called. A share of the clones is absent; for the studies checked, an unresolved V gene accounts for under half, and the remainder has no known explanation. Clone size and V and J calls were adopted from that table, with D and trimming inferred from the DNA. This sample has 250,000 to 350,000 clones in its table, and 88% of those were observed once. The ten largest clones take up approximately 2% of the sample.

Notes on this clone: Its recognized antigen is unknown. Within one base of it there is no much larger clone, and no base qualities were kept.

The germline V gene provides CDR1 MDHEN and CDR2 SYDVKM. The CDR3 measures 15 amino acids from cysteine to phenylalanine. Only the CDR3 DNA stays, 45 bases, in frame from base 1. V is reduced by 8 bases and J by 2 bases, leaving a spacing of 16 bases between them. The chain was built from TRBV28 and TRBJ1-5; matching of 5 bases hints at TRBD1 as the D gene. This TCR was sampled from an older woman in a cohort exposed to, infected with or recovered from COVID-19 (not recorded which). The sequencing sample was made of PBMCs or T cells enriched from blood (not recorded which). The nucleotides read TGTGCCAGCCGGCCTGGGGGAGGGGGCAATCAGCCCCAGCATTTT. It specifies CASRPGGGGNQPQHF.